These 5 T cell receptor beta chains share one sample of origin, sequenced in a study of cytomegalovirus exposure and HLA in healthy donors. PCR used 60 Vbeta primers and 13 Jbeta primers. The method was immunoSEQ multiplex PCR; TCRdb's version includes in-frame clones alone and lacks a portion of them. The table shows around 120,000 clones, with about 80% occurring only once. The sequencing input was PBMCs. The receptors were sampled from a woman between 40 and 55 years old in good health and CMV-seronegative.

J is TRBJ1-6 and V is TRBV28; TRBD1 is a possible D gene (5 bases). Germline CDR1 and CDR2: MDHEN and SYDVKM. This CDR3 has 14 residues. Trimming removed 10 bases from V and 5 bases from J, with 15 bases in between. The CDR3 DNA reads TGTGCCATCCAAAGGGGCCCCAATAATTCACCCCTCCACTTT. It translates to CAIQRGPNNSPLHF.

The CDR3 DNA reads as TGTGCCAGCAGCGGATGGGCTAGCGGGGTGAACACCGGGGAGCTGTTTTTT. Its protein product is CASSGWASGVNTGELFF. The genes are TRBV7-9 and TRBJ2-2; TRBD2 aligns across 9 bases. The CDR3 is 17 amino acids. Germline V CDR1 and CDR2: SEHNR, FQNEAQ (reference sequence). Trimming removed 5 bases from V and 1 base from J; junction bases left unmatched: 8.

The table lists this clone with a count of one. The genes are TRBV10-3 and TRBJ1-2; 9 positions agree with TRBD1. CDR1 ENHRY and CDR2 SYGVKD come from the germline V gene. The CDR3 is 13 amino acids. V was clipped by 7 bases and J by 8 bases; unmatched bases: 8. DNA for the CDR3: TGTGCCATCAACCCCGGGACAGGGAACGGCTACACCTTC. It specifies CAINPGTGNGYTF.

This clone has only one observation. The chain combines TRBV9 with TRBJ1-1; D is ambiguous. The CDR3 consists of 18 residues. Germline V gene lookup returns CDR1 SGDLS and CDR2 YYNGEE. The V gene lost 0 bases and the J gene lost 3 bases, with 21 bases spanning the gap. CDR3 sequence reads: CASSVASVTGYGDTEAFF. DNA of the CDR3: TGTGCCAGCAGCGTAGCTTCTGTGACCGGGTACGGTGACACTGAAGCTTTCTTT.

The V gene is TRBV19, the J gene TRBJ1-6, with D possibly being TRBD1 (6 bases). The CDR3 is 18 residues long. Germline assignment: CDR1 LNHDA and CDR2 SQIVND (reference sequence). V was pared by 3 bases and J by 0 bases, with 15 bases between. CDR3 sequence (DNA): TGTGCCAGTAGTATCCGGGGGGCGGACAGCTCCTATAATTCACCCCTCCACTTT. As protein: CASSIRGADSSYNSPLHF. The whole variable domain, filled in from reference TRBV19 and TRBJ1-6, reads DGGITQSPKYLFRKEGQNVTLSCEQNLNHDAMYWYRQDPGQGLRLIYYSQIVNDFQKGDIAEGYSVSREKKESFPLTVTSAQKNPTAFYLCASSIRGADSSYNSPLHFGNGTRLTVT.